Below, one T cell receptor (beta chain) is given with its context. No antigen is known for it. This sample is part of a study of cytomegalovirus exposure and HLA in healthy donors. Study-level points and caveats: Sequencing artifact likely explains a cluster of highly shared sequence variants. Some V segments, including TRBV6-2 and TRBV6-3, were excluded as indistinguishable.

The PCR contained 60 Vbeta and 13 Jbeta primers. Some clones are missing from TCRdb's copy, which holds only in-frame ones; the method was immunoSEQ multiplex PCR. The table shows about 150,000 clones, with about two thirds occurring only once. Germline lookup yields CDR1 MGHDK and CDR2 SYGVNS. The CDR3 has 16 residues. V was shortened by 1 base and J by 5 bases, with 17 bases between the two germline ends. Source material: PBMCs. The gene calls are TRBV25-1 and TRBJ2-5, with D perhaps matching TRBD1 (5 bases). The receptor's source is a man aged 35-49 years in good health and CMV-seronegative. CDR3 sequence (DNA): TGTGCCAGCAGTGAATTCGGCCGCGGACACGGTGAGACCCAGTACTTC. Protein sequence: CASSEFGRGHGETQYF.